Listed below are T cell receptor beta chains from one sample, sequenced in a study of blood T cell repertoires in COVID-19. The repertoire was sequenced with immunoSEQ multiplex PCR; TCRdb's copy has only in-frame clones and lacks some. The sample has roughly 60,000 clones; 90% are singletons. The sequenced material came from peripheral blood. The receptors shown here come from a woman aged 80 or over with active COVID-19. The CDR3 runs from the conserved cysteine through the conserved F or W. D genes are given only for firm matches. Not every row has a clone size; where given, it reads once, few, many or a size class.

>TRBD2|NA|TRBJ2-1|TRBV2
TGTGCCAGCAGTGAAGGGCTAGCGGGAGGATTCAATGAGCAGTTCTTC
CASSEGLAGGFNEQFF
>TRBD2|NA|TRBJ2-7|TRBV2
TGTGCCAGCAGTGATAGCGGGAGACTCGGCGAGCAGTACTTC
CASSDSGRLGEQYF
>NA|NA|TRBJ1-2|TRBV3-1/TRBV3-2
TGTGCCAGCAGCCAAGTCGGTGGGAGCTATGGCTACACCTTC
CASSQVGGSYGYTF
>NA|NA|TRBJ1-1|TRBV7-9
TGTGCCAGCAGCCCCCCAGGCGGGGAGAACACTGAAGCTTTCTTT
CASSPPGGENTEAFF
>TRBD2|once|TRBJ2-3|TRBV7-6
TGTGCCAGCAGCTTGGGCGGGAGTCCGGGCACAGATACGCAGTATTTT
CASSLGGSPGTDTQYF
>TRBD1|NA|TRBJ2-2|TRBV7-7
TGTGCTAGCAGCTTAGACAGGGTCGGCACCGGGGAGCTGTTTTTT
CASSLDRVGTGELFF
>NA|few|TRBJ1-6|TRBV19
TGTGCCAGTAGTAAAGAGGGAGGTCTCCTCCACTTT
CASSKEGGLLHF
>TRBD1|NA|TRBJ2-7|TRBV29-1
TGCAGCGTTGATGAGGGGACAGGTGGGGAGCAGTACTTC
CSVDEGTGGEQYF
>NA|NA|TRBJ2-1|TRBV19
TGTGCCAGTAGTATCCCCCCGAGGCATACGAATGAGCAGTTCTTC
CASSIPPRHTNEQFF
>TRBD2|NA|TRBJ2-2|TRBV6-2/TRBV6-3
TGTGCCAGCAGTTACTCGGCTAGCGGGGCCGCGAACACCGGGGAGCTGTTTTTT
CASSYSASGAANTGELFF
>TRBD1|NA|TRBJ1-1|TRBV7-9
TGTGCCAGCAGCGCAGGGGGTGCAACTGAAGCTTTCTTT
CASSAGGATEAFF
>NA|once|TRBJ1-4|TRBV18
TGTGCCAGCTCACCACTCGGGGGTGGCGCTAATGAAAAACTGTTTTTT
CASSPLGGGANEKLFF
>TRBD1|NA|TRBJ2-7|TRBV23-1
TGCGCCAGCACGGACAGGGGGGCGTACGAGCAGTACTTC
CASTDRGAYEQYF
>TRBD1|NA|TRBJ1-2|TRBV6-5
TGTGCCATCGGACAGGGCGCTGGCTACACCTTC
CAIGQGAGYTF
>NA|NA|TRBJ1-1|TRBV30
TGTGCCTGGAGTAGGGGCTACACTGAAGCTTTCTTT
CAWSRGYTEAFF
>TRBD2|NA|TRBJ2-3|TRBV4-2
TGTGCCAGCAGCCAGGACGGGGTAGCGGGAAGGGGCACAGATACGCAGTATTTT
CASSQDGVAGRGTDTQYF
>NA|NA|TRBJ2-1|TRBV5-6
TGTGCCAGCAGCGCGGCAAGGCAACGGAATGAGCAGTTCTTC
CASSAARQRNEQFF
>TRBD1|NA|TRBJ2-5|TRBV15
TGTGCCACCAGCAGGAGAAAGACAGGGTACCAAGAGACCCAGTACTTC
CATSRRKTGYQETQYF
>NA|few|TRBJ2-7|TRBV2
TGTGCCAGCAGTGACAGGGGAGGGAACGAGCAGTACTTC
CASSDRGGNEQYF
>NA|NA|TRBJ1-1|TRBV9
TGTGCCAGCGCGCCCCTAGGTGGCTTTGAGGCTTTCTTT
CASAPLGGFEAFF
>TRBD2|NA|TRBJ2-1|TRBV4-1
TGCGCCAGCAGCCGAACGGGACTAGCGCCGAATGAGCAGTTCTTC
CASSRTGLAPNEQFF
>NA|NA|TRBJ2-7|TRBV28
TGTGCCAGCAGTTTACCACAGGGATCAGCCTACGAGCAGTACTTC
CASSLPQGSAYEQYF
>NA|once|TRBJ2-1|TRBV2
TGTGCCATCGGGGACTCCTTATACAATGAGCAGTTCTTC
CAIGDSLYNEQFF
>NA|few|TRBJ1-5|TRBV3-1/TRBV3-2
TGTGCCAGCAGCCAAGAAGGACAGATCAATCAGCCCCAGCATTTT
CASSQEGQINQPQHF
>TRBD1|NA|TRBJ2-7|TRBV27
TGTGCCAGCAGTTTAAAACAGGGGAATTCCTACGAGCAGTACTTC
CASSLKQGNSYEQYF
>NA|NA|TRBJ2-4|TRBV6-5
TGTGCCAGCAGTTACGGGCCGGGATTAGCCAAAAACATTCAGTACTTC
CASSYGPGLAKNIQYF
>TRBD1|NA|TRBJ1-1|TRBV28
TGTGCCAGCAGTCTCGCCCGGGACAGGGGCACTGAAGCTTTCTTT
CASSLARDRGTEAFF
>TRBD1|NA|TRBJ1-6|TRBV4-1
TGCGCCAGCAGCGAGTCAGGGGGCGCCTATAATTCACCCCTCCACTTT
CASSESGGAYNSPLHF
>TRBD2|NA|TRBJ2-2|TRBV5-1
TGCGCCAGCAGCTTGGCCGTAGCGGGAGAAAACACCGGGGAGCTGTTTTTT
CASSLAVAGENTGELFF
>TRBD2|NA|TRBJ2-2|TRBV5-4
TGTGCCAGCAGCTTTCCAGCGGGGGGCACCGGGGAGCTGTTTTTT
CASSFPAGGTGELFF
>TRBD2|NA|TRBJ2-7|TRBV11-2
TGTGCCAGCAGTACTAGCGGGAGCTCCTACGAGCAGTACTTC
CASSTSGSSYEQYF
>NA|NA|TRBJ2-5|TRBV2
TGTGCCAGCAAATTGGAGACAGCTCGGACCCAGTACTTC
CASKLETARTQYF
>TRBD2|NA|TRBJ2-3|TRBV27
TGTGCCAGCAGTTTAACGGGGGGGCTTGAGCAGTATTTT
CASSLTGGLEQYF
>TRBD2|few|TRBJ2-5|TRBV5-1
TGCGCCAGCGACCTAGCGGGGGTATTCCAAGAGACCCAGTACTTC
CASDLAGVFQETQYF
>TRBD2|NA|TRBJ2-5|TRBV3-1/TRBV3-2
TGTGCCAGCAGCCAACTAGCGGGGGGTAGTCAGACCCAGTACTTC
CASSQLAGGSQTQYF
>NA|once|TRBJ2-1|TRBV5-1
TGCGCCAGCAGCTGGGGGCGTGGGGGCGCTCGGCTTGAGCAGTTCTTC
CASSWGRGGARLEQFF